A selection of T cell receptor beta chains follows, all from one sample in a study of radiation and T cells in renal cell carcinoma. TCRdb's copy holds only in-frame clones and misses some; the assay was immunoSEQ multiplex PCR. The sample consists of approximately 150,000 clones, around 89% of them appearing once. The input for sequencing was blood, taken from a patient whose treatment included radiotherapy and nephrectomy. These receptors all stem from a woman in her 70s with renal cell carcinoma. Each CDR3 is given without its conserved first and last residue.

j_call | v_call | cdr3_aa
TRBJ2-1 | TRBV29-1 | SVEGGGEQF
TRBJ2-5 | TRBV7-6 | ASSLVLGQETQY
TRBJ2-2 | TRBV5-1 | ASYKLESTGELF
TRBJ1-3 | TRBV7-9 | ASSLGPTDTIY
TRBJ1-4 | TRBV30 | AWSPHRGRGIPNEKLF
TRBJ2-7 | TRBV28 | ASSRVDGYSEQY
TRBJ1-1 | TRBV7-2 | ASSSWSNTEAF
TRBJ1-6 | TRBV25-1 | ASRPTGGQSPLH
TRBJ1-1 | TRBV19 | ASSIGGPTEAF
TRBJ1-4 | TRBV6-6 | ASISGGQEKLF
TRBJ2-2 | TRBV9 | ASSVDGGANTGELF
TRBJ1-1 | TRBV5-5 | ASSYSGGTEAF
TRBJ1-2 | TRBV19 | ASSMGGGTTYGYT
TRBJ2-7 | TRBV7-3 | ASSLGTSGGLRGEQY
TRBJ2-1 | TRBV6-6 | ASSYPTRVRYNEQF
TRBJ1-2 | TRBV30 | AWSKGPSNYGYT
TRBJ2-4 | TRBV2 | ASRNSGKNIQY
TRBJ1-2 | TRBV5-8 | ASSLNFGTGNFIYGYT
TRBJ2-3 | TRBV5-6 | ASSQSGGATDTQY
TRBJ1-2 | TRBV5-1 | ASSLGPGSVGYT
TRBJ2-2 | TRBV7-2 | ASSLTGGGGGELF
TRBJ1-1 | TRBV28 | ASCGGNMNTEAF
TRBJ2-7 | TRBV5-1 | ASSITSGGVYEQY
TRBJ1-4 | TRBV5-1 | ASSLGGVNEKLF
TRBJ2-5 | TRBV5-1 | ASSLLAGLQKTQY
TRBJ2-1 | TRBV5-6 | ASTDRGGGRNEQF
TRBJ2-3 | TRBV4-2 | ASSQEGSGGTASTDTQY
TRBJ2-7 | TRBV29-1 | SGLLAGGSHSYEQY
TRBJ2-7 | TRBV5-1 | ASSPSPGTGEQY
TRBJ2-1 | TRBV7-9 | ASSLLAGGRNEQF
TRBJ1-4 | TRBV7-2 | ASSLRTNEKLF
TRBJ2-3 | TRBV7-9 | ASSVTDTQY
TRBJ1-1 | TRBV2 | ASSDRTVNTEAF
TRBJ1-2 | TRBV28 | ASSLGQYGYT
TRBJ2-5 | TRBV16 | ASSQSSSQETQY
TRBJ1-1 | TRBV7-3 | ASSLGVGNTEAF
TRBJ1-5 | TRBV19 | ASSISQAYSNQPQH
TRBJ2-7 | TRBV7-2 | ASSELGTSGPKSYEQY
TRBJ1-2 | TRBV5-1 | ASSLAVGSNYGYT
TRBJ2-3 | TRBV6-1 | ASSPTGAGTDTQY
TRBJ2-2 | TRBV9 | ASSPQGRTAGELF